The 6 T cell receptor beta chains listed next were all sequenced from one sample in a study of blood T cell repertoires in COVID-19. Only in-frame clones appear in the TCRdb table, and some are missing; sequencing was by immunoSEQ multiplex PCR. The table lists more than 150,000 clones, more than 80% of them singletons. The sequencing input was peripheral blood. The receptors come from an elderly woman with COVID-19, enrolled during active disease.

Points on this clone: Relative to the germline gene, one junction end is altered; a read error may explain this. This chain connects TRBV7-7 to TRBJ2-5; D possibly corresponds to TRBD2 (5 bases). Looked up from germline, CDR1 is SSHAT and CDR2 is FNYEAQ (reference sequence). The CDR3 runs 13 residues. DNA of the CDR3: TGTGCTAGCAGCTTAGGACTGAAAGAGACCCAGTACTTC. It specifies CASSLGLKETQYF.

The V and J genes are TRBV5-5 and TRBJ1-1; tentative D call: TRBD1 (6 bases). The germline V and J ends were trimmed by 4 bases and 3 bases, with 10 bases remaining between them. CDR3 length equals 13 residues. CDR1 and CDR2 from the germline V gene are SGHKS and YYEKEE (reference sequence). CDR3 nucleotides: TGTGCCAGCAGCACAGGGCTGCACACTGAAGCTTTCTTT. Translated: CASSTGLHTEAFF.

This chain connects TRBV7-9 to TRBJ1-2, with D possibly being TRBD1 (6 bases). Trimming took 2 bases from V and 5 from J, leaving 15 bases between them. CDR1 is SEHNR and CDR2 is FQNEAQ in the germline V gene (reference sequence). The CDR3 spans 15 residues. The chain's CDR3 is CASSLPRRQGYGYTF. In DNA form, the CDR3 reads TGTGCCAGCAGCTTACCACGACGTCAGGGGTATGGCTACACCTTC.

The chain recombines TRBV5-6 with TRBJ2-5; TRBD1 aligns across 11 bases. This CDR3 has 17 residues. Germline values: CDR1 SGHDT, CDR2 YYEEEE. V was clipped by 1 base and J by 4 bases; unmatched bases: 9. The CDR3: CASSLWWTGGAGETQYF. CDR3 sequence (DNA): TGTGCCAGCAGCTTGTGGTGGACAGGGGGCGCGGGAGAGACCCAGTACTTC.

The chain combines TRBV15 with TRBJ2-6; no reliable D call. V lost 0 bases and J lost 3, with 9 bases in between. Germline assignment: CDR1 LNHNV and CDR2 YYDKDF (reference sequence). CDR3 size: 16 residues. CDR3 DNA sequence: TGTGCCACCAGCAGAGACTTATCAGTTGGGGCCAACGTCCTGACTTTC. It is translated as CATSRDLSVGANVLTF.

CDR3 amino acids: CASSRAGGANTGELFF. The CDR3, as DNA: TGTGCCAGCAGCCGAGCGGGAGGGGCGAACACCGGGGAGCTGTTTTTT. The rearrangement uses TRBV7-8 and TRBJ2-2; the match to TRBD2 covers 10 bases. The germline V gene encodes CDR1 SGHVS and CDR2 FQNEAQ. V lost 5 bases and J lost 0; bases outside the gene matches: 3. CDR3 size: 16 residues.